This TCR beta chain was found in a study of graft-versus-host responses after intestinal transplantation. As for the study in general: Each recipient received a multivisceral, liver-intestinal, or isolated intestinal graft.

Trimming stripped 5 bases from V and 0 bases from J, with 10 bases between. Germline V gene sequence: CDR1 SEHNR, CDR2 FQNEAQ (reference sequence). The CDR3 totals 14 residues. On this clone itself: Its target is not known.

Data came from immunoSEQ multiplex PCR; TCRdb stores just in-frame clones and leaves some out. The profile shows about 85,000 clones, 80% to 85% of them singletons. V gene TRBV7-9 combines with J gene TRBJ1-1; no clear D. The input for sequencing was unstimulated CD4+ T cells sorted from spleen or lymph node cells, taken before intestinal transplant. This TCR came from a human donor who received an intestinal transplant. The CDR3 DNA sequence: TGTGCCAGCAGCCGGTTGCAGGTGAACACTGAAGCTTTCTTT. It translates to CASSRLQVNTEAFF.